The clone carrying this TCR beta chain appeared many times. Its cognate antigen is unknown. This CDR3 is built from 15 residues. V gave up 4 bases and J gave up 1 base; unmatched junction bases: 4. This sample was taken from a study of T-cell reconstitution after alpha-beta-depleted transplantation in children. Study outcomes and limitations: In patients about two months after transplant, alpha-beta T cells reportedly arose from several hundred expanded graft clones. Recipient T cells and thymic progenitors that survived gave rise to the high TCRbeta diversity observed at day 60 in some patients. It was newly produced T cells that mostly accounted for T-cell counts and diversity one year after transplant.

TCRbeta library preparation incorporated unique molecular identifiers. TCRdb re-called the PCR reads with MiXCR, one entry per CDR3 protein. The sample has roughly 280,000 distinct CDR3 sequences; roughly 11% are singletons. The V gene is TRBV12-3 or TRBV12-4, the J gene TRBJ2-3; 8 nucleotides match TRBD2. The receptor was derived from a male patient between 2 and 10 years old who had a stem cell transplant for chronic granulomatous disease, so the T cells may come from the graft donor. Sequencing was performed on peripheral blood, taken 180 days after TCRalphabeta/CD19-depleted stem cell transplant. The CDR3: CASSSALAGTDTQYF. The CDR3 coding sequence is TGTGCCAGCAGTTCGGCACTAGCGGGCACAGATACGCAGTATTTT.